This TCR beta chain was recovered during a study of blood T cells in healthy people across ages (dated by TCRdb to between 2014 and 2017). As for the study more broadly: In model experiments, roughly one uniquely barcoded TCR beta cDNA molecule per two T cells was captured by template switching. To avoid experimental bias, donors of different ages were spread randomly across the sequencing lanes. The study analyzed two additional independent replicas of 1 million unique cDNA reads from the same blood draw for two donors, one aged 18 to 30 and one aged 80 or older. Age-related changes in TCR beta repertoire diversity were measured in the study by deep sequencing normalized with unique cDNA molecular identifiers. Four age groups were formed from the donors: young (average 16 years), middle-aged (just under 40), aged (62) and long-lived (more than 75). Study-wide conclusions, independent of this receptor: A strong correlation was found between observed TCR beta diversity and the percentage of naive T cells measured by flow cytometry. Compared with the aged group, the long-lived group had more naive CD4+ T cells, fewer expanded clones and increased TCR diversity, a pattern suggesting age selection. Because the CMV infection status of the donors was unknown, age-related changes in expanded clonotypes may potentially have been confounded. Because profiling used bulk unsorted PBMCs, naive and antigen-experienced compartments could not be compared conclusively. As age increased, observed TCR beta diversity per million T cells dropped in a roughly linear way, and a significant reduction was already evident by age about 40. Estimates of total diversity from one million sequenced T cells were regarded as lower bounds and underestimates.

The library was obtained by 5' RACE. Sequencing was performed on an Illumina HiSeq 2500. A second about 6 to 11 cycle PCR used a sample-barcoded 5' primer and a J-beta primer mix. A template-switch 5' adaptor carrying 12 random nucleotides introduced a unique molecular identifier onto each TCR beta cDNA molecule. Each sample yielded at least 2.5 million CDR3-containing paired-end reads. First-strand cDNA synthesis was performed from all RNA using the Mint cDNA synthesis kit, with priming by a TRBC-specific oligonucleotide. All cDNA was treated with uracil-DNA glycosylase and then went through a first 18-cycle PCR with the universal primers M1SS and BC2_uni_R. In the authors' own workflow: For normalization, 1 million high-quality reads, each with a distinct molecular identifier, were randomly selected from each sample. Instead of being binned into consensus sequences, reads that shared molecular identifiers were thrown out. MiTCR, set to a Q25 quality threshold and the strictest error-elimination algorithm, was used for CDR3 identification, clonotype clustering and error correction. Lower-bound total TCR beta diversity was estimated with a nonparametric unseen species model using Euler transformation. TCRdb trimmed public reads at Q25 via fastp, called clones via MiXCR and kept in-frame beta chains. Each CDR3 protein gets just one entry, which takes the most common genes and DNA from the rows behind it. TCRdb, not the authors, supplied the V and J calls. The sample table records hundreds of thousands of distinct CDR3 sequences; around 43% of these occur just once. The ten most abundant clones make up 25% to 35% of the sample.

Donors were 30 to 45 systemically healthy Caucasian individuals from Russia aged roughly 6 to 90 years. Each donor gave approximately 9.3 milliliters of peripheral blood, collected into EDTA-treated Vacutainer tubes. Ficoll-Paque density-gradient centrifugation was used to isolate PBMCs, with at least 7 million per sample. Trizol reagent was used to extract total RNA from the PBMCs, yielding at least 6 micrograms per sample. For every donor, an aliquot of PBMCs went through flow cytometry to measure the percentages of naive CD45RAhigh/CD27high T cells. Note on this clonotype: No cognate antigen has been identified for it. Base quality data are lacking; no much larger clone is found one base away.

The CDR3 numbers 14 residues from cysteine through phenylalanine. Just the 42-base CDR3 DNA is kept, in frame starting at base 1. V loses 2 bases of germline sequence and J loses 0 bases, and the interval between the two ends is 9 bases. CDR1 is given as SGDLS and CDR2 as YYNGEE, both from the germline V gene. The TCR comes from a man older than 75 in good health. The rearrangement joined TRBV9 to TRBJ2-7, with the D gene not confidently named. The source material was blood. The DNA sequence is TGTGCCAGCAGCGTCGGGCAGCTCTCCTACGAGCAGTACTTC. It translates to CASSVGQLSYEQYF.